This TCR beta chain was recorded in a study of radiotherapy plus CTLA-4 blockade in lung cancer. Overall study results and limits: Strongest reported response predictors: early blood clone changes and post-radiation interferon-beta. Subsequent to radiotherapy plus ipilimumab, tumor-derived TCR clones underwent expansion in blood.

Data came from immunoSEQ multiplex PCR; TCRdb stores just in-frame clones and leaves some out. The sample has 120,000 or so clones, around 89% seen once. Comments on this clone: Its antigen is unidentified.

J lost 2 bases, V lost 5 bases, and 6 bases had no gene match. From germline, CDR1 is SGHNT and CDR2 YYREEE (reference sequence). The CDR3 consists of 15 residues. The gene calls are TRBV5-4 and TRBJ1-2; 10 nucleotides align to TRBD1. This sequence originates from a human donor with non-small cell lung cancer that progressed on radiotherapy plus ipilimumab. Sample: peripheral blood, taken from a patient treated with radiotherapy plus ipilimumab. CDR3 DNA sequence: TGTGCCAGCAGTGTGCCGGGACAGGGGAACTATGGCTACACCTTC. Translated: CASSVPGQGNYGYTF.